This entry describes one T cell receptor beta chain. The source of the sample is a study of blood T cell repertoires in COVID-19. Study-wide context: Samples representing acute and convalescent COVID-19 were sourced from the United States, Italy and Spain.

How the authors handled the data: Cell counts per sample came from amplifying reference gene primers. Using immunoSEQ multiplex PCR, the repertoire was profiled, and TCRdb retains in-frame clones only, with some absent. V, J and clone size are taken as reported in that table, and D and trimming were inferred from the DNA itself. Of around 380,000 clones in the sample, about 90% are singletons; the top ten hold 1% to 1.5%. Germline V gene data show CDR1 as WSHSY and CDR2 as SAAADI. V lost 3 bases and J lost 2, with 17 bases in between. The CDR3 length is 17 residues. Participant-reported clinical history was the basis for cohort assignment.

Sample: PBMCs or T cells enriched from blood (not recorded which). This chain joins TRBV10-2 and TRBJ2-1, with D possibly matching TRBD2 (6 bases). The source of this sequence is a man aged 25-40 years who had recovered from COVID-19. CDR3 region: CASSEVFGSGPYNEQFF. The CDR3 bases are TGCGCCAGCAGTGAAGTTTTTGGTAGCGGCCCCTACAATGAGCAGTTCTTC.